The rows below give T cell receptor beta chains drawn from one sample of a study of blood T cell repertoires in COVID-19. Repertoires were generated with immunoSEQ multiplex PCR, while TCRdb's copy carries only in-frame clones and drops some. The sample shows 62,000 or so clones, approximately 80% of them seen only once. Sequencing was done on a sample of peripheral blood. The receptors were gathered from a man aged 55 to 70 with COVID-19, enrolled during active disease. CDR3s include the opening cysteine and the closing phenylalanine or tryptophan.

>15|TRBJ2-1|TRBV18
CASSLNLGGGNEQFF
>14|TRBJ1-2|TRBV5-6
CASSFPDRVGEGTF
>15|TRBJ2-3|TRBV10-1
CASSERLAGVDTQYF
>12|TRBJ2-5|TRBV7-9
CASSALAETQYF
>14|TRBJ1-5|TRBV6-4
CASSEQGSDQPQHF
>15|TRBJ2-7|TRBV29-1
CSVQGDRENSYEQYF
>12|TRBJ1-1|TRBV10-3
CAISESTGGAFF
>13|TRBJ1-3|TRBV6-1
CASSELVLDTIYF
>14|TRBJ1-1|TRBV24-1
CATSDRQGGTEAFF
>13|TRBJ1-2|TRBV19
CASSLQTGIGYTF